One and the same sample provided the 24 T cell receptor beta chains below, sequenced in a study of cytomegalovirus exposure and HLA in healthy donors. Primers included in the PCR were 60 Vbeta and 13 Jbeta primers. The repertoire was sequenced with immunoSEQ multiplex PCR; TCRdb's copy has only in-frame clones and lacks some. The top ten hold around 3% of the sample, which has under 250,000 clones, 82% seen once. The sequenced material came from PBMCs. The receptors shown here come from a woman in her forties in good health and CMV-seronegative.

The chain uses TRBV7-8 and TRBJ2-3; TRBD1 matches at 9 bases. This CDR3 spans 16 amino acids. CDR1 is SGHVS, CDR2 FQNEAQ, per germline. With 5 bases clipped from V and 2 bases from J, the junction kept 8 bases outside the gene matches. CDR3 protein: CASSPGQGLYTDTQYF. The CDR3 nucleotides read TGTGCCAGCAGCCCGGGACAGGGTCTCTACACAGATACGCAGTATTTT.

This clone was counted only a few times. Its ends do not fully match the called genes, so a read error is possible. The rearrangement links TRBV10-1 to TRBJ2-5, with D uncertain. This CDR3 region has 12 residues. Germline CDR1 WNHNN, CDR2 SYGVQD (reference sequence). As DNA, the CDR3 is TGCGCCAGCAGTGATAGTGGTGAGCGACCCAACTTC. This sequence encodes CASSDSGERPNF.

V gene TRBV10-3 combines with J gene TRBJ1-1; 8 bases fit TRBD1. Trimming cost V 6 bases and J 0 bases; bases outside gene matches: 9. Germline V gene data show CDR1 as ENHRY and CDR2 as SYGVKD. The CDR3 contains 16 residues. The CDR3 here is CAIRPGQEYMNTEAFF. The CDR3 nucleotides are TGTGCCATCAGGCCGGGACAGGAGTACATGAACACTGAAGCTTTCTTT.

The rearrangement links TRBV9 to TRBJ1-2; possibly TRBD1 for D (5 bases). The CDR3 runs to 13 residues. V was trimmed by 7 bases and J by 4 bases, leaving 14 bases between them. CDR1 is SGDLS and CDR2 is YYNGEE in the germline V gene. The CDR3 reads CASQEGIGYGYTF. CDR3 DNA sequence: TGTGCCAGCCAGGAGGGGATCGGCTATGGCTACACCTTC.

This clone was picked up a small number of times. The chain employs TRBV5-6 and TRBJ2-2; 7 bases map to TRBD1. Germline V CDR1 and CDR2: SGHDT, YYEEEE. The CDR3 spans 15 residues. V was clipped by 4 bases and J by 8 bases; unmatched bases: 11. The CDR3 here is CASSRIDRDSGELFF. CDR3 coding DNA: TGTGCCAGCAGCCGGATAGACAGGGATTCGGGGGAGCTGTTTTTT.

The V gene is TRBV2, the J gene TRBJ2-3; the D gene is possibly TRBD1 (6 bases). The ends were cut back, 6 bases at V and 5 bases at J, with 9 bases in the middle. The CDR3 spans 12 residues. The germline V gene has CDR1 SNHLY and CDR2 FYNNEI. CDR3 sequence reads: CASSLQGDTQYF. In DNA, the CDR3 is TGTGCCAGCAGCTTACAGGGAGATACGCAGTATTTT.

This rearrangement joins TRBV2 to TRBJ2-3; TRBD2 matches 11 bases. Germline CDR1 SNHLY, CDR2 FYNNEI. The CDR3 length is 18 residues. V trimming: 7 bases; J trimming: 4 bases; junction bases outside the gene matches: 16. CDR3 nucleotide sequence: TGTGCCAGCAAGGGGGGACTAGCGGAAGGGATGCTTGCAGATACGCAGTATTTT. It yields the protein CASKGGLAEGMLADTQYF.

V and J are TRBV5-1 and TRBJ2-2, with 11 bases matching TRBD1. The length of the CDR3 is 16 residues. After removal of 1 base from V and 4 bases from J, the junction contained 3 bases not matched to a gene. Germline assignment: CDR1 SGHRS and CDR2 YFSETQ. This CDR3 reads CASSLSGTGGTGELFF. CDR3 DNA sequence: TGCGCCAGCAGCTTGTCCGGGACAGGGGGCACCGGGGAGCTGTTTTTT.

The chain combines TRBV29-1 with TRBJ2-1, with TRBD1 identical over 9 bases. V gave up 4 bases and J gave up 13 bases; unmatched junction bases: 14. The germline CDR1 and CDR2 sequences are SQVTM and ANQGSEA. There are 14 residues in the CDR3. CDR3 region: CSVAGGGQGFNQFF. The CDR3 DNA is TGCAGCGTTGCCGGTGGGGGACAGGGTTTTAACCAGTTCTTC.

This clone was seen a handful of times. The J gene is TRBJ2-3, the V gene TRBV5-5; the match to TRBD2 covers 7 bases. Germline-derived CDR1 and CDR2 are SGHKS and YYEKEE (reference sequence). V was pared by 0 bases and J by 8 bases, with 3 bases of the junction left unmatched. The CDR3 extends over 13 amino acids. Written as DNA, the CDR3 is TGTGCCAGCAGCTTGGGTGGGGAGGGTACGCAGTATTTT. Its translation is CASSLGGEGTQYF.

The chain employs TRBV6-1 and TRBJ2-7; TRBD2 matches at 11 bases. This CDR3 has 14 residues. In germline, CDR1 is MNHNS, CDR2 SASEGT. Unmatched junction bases numbered 5, after V lost 5 bases and J lost 5 bases. For the CDR3, the DNA is TGTGCCAGCAGTAGAACTAGCGGGAGTAACGAGCAGTACTTC. It yields the protein CASSRTSGSNEQYF.

The chain recombines TRBV5-1 with TRBJ2-2, with a weak D call TRBD1 (5 bases). Per germline, CDR1 SGHRS and CDR2 YFSETQ. The ends were cut back, 5 bases at V and 2 bases at J, with 25 bases in the middle. CDR3 length: 19 amino acids. CDR3 loop: CASSAGILQASINTGELFF. For the CDR3, the DNA is TGCGCCAGCAGTGCAGGGATCCTACAGGCCTCAATCAACACCGGGGAGCTGTTTTTT.

The J gene is TRBJ2-5, the V gene TRBV18; 9 bases match TRBD1. Trimming at V came to 4 bases and at J to 5 bases, leaving 2 bases not matched to a gene. The CDR3 covers 13 residues. CDR1 is KGHSH and CDR2 is LQKENI in the germline V gene. The CDR3 nucleotides read TGTGCCAGCTCACTCGGACAGGGGGAGACCCAGTACTTC. This gives the protein CASSLGQGETQYF.

The rearrangement joins TRBV19 to TRBJ1-5, with D possibly being TRBD1 (6 bases). The V gene lost 7 bases and the J gene lost 2 bases, with 15 bases spanning the gap. The CDR3 sequence is 15 residues long. Germline lookup yields CDR1 LNHDA and CDR2 SQIVND (reference sequence). The DNA of the CDR3 is TGTGCCAGTAATTACAGGGAAGGCGGCAATCAGCCCCAGCATTTT. Its translation: CASNYREGGNQPQHF.

The gene calls are TRBV7-9 and TRBJ2-5, with D unclear. Germline CDR1 and CDR2: SEHNR and FQNEAQ (reference sequence). The CDR3 loop spans 14 amino acids. V was trimmed by 5 bases and J by 4 bases, leaving 14 bases between them. This CDR3 is CASSDSILLETQYF. DNA for the CDR3: TGTGCCAGCAGCGATTCGATTCTACTAGAGACCCAGTACTTC.

Only one count was recorded for this clone. The CDR3 DNA follows: TGTGCCAGCAGCTCAACCCGTAACAGGGGCGAGAATGAAAAACTGTTTTTT. The encoded protein is CASSSTRNRGENEKLFF. The chain uses TRBV7-8 and TRBJ1-4, with 7 bases identical to TRBD1. CDR3 size: 17 residues. The trim removed 4 bases at V and 5 bases at J, leaving 13 bases unmatched. CDR1 and CDR2 from the germline V gene are SGHVS and FQNEAQ.

The chain carries TRBV4-1 and TRBJ2-2; TRBD1 aligns across 7 bases. The CDR3 loop spans 16 amino acids. The V segment lost 4 bases and the J segment 2 bases; nucleotides outside the gene matches: 7. Germline V gene lookup returns CDR1 MGHRA and CDR2 YSYEKL. CDR3 region: CASSRVRGLNTGELFF. The DNA for the CDR3 is TGCGCCAGCAGCCGAGTAAGGGGGCTTAACACCGGGGAGCTGTTTTTT.

The chain combines TRBV6-1 with TRBJ2-3, with D possibly TRBD2 on 6 matching bases. Per the germline V gene, CDR1 is MNHNS and CDR2 is SASEGT. The ends were cut back, 11 bases at V and 2 bases at J, with 20 bases in the middle. CDR3 length: 15 amino acids. In nucleotides, the CDR3 is TGTGCCGGACGATGGGGGGAGAGTATCACAGATACGCAGTATTTT. Residues: CAGRWGESITDTQYF.

This chain joins TRBV5-4 and TRBJ2-4, with 7 nucleotides matching TRBD2. The CDR3 length is 17 residues. The junction had 15 bases not matched to a gene; V was cut back by 6 bases and J by 3 bases. CDR1 and CDR2 from the germline V gene are SGHNT and YYREEE (reference sequence). Written as DNA, the CDR3 is TGTGCCAGCAAGGGGATAGGTGGGGGAGGGATCAAAAACATTCAGTACTTC. Its translation: CASKGIGGGGIKNIQYF.

In DNA form, the CDR3 reads TGTGCCACCAAGGACAGCCGGGGTCGTTTGTCTGGCTACACCTTC. Translated, it gives CATKDSRGRLSGYTF. This rearrangement joins TRBV6-1 to TRBJ1-2; possible D gene TRBD1, 6 bases. CDR3 size: 15 residues. Trimming took off 10 bases at V and 7 bases at J, with 25 bases between the two ends. From germline, CDR1 is MNHNS and CDR2 SASEGT.

This sequence joins TRBV7-9 and TRBJ2-7, with unresolved D. The CDR3 has 15 amino acids. Germline V gene sequence: CDR1 SEHNR, CDR2 FQNEAQ (reference sequence). The V gene lost 5 bases and the J gene lost 12 bases, with 26 bases spanning the gap. The CDR3 protein is CASSPHDPGLPSAYF. The CDR3 coding sequence is TGTGCCAGCAGCCCCCACGATCCGGGTTTGCCTAGTGCGTACTTC.

This chain joins TRBV5-1 and TRBJ1-4; TRBD1 matches 9 bases. The CDR3 runs 14 residues. Germline V gene lookup returns CDR1 SGHRS and CDR2 YFSETQ. Trimming at V came to 3 bases and at J to 8 bases, leaving 5 bases not matched to a gene. The CDR3 nucleotides are TGCGCCAGCAGCTCGGGGACAGGGCACGAAAAACTGTTTTTT. Its translation: CASSSGTGHEKLFF. Using reference TRBV5-1 and TRBJ1-4 for the parts outside the CDR3, the full variable domain is KAGVTQTPRYLIKTRGQQVTLSCSPISGHRSVSWYQQTPGQGLQFLFEYFSETQRNKGNFPGRFSGRQFSNSRSEMNVSTLELGDSALYLCASSSGTGHEKLFFGSGTQLSVL.

This clone was observed a few times. The chain couples TRBV5-6 to TRBJ1-2; D gene uncertain. Trimming left V 0 bases short and J 1 base short, with 10 bases between. In germline, CDR1 is SGHDT, CDR2 YYEEEE. The CDR3 runs to 15 residues. CDR3 nucleotides: TGTGCCAGCAGCTTGGTGGGCAGAGATAACTATGGCTACACCTTC. This encodes CASSLVGRDNYGYTF.

This chain connects TRBV2 to TRBJ2-3; D is possibly TRBD2 (6 bases). Trimming took 2 bases from V and 2 from J, leaving 17 bases between them. This CDR3 contains 17 residues. CDR1 and CDR2 (germline): SNHLY, FYNNEI. The CDR3 region is CASSELLGGANTDTQYF. The CDR3 DNA follows: TGTGCCAGCAGTGAATTGCTCGGCGGGGCCAACACAGATACGCAGTATTTT.